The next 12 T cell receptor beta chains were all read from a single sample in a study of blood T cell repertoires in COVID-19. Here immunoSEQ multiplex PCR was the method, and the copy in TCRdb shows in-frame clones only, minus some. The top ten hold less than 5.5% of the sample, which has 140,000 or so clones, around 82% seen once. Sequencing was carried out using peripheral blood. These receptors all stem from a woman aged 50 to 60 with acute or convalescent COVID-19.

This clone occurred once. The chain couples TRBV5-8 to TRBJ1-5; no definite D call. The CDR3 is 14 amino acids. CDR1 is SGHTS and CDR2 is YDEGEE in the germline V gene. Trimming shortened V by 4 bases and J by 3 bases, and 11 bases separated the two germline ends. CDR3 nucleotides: TGTGCCAGCAGCCATCAGATTCCCAATCAGCCCCAGCATTTT. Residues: CASSHQIPNQPQHF.

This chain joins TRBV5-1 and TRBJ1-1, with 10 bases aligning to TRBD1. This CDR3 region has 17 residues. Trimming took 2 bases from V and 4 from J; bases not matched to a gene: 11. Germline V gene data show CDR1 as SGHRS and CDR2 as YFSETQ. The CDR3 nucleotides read TGCGCCAGCAGCTTTCGGGACAGGGGTCAGGTTAGCACTGAAGCTTTCTTT. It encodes CASSFRDRGQVSTEAFF.

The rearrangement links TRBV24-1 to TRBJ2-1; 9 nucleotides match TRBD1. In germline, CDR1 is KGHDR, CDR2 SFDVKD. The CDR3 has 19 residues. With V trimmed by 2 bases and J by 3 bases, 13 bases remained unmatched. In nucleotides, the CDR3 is TGTGCCACCAGTGATTACGGGGACAGGGTAGTTTTTGTCTACAATGAGCAGTTCTTC. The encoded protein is CATSDYGDRVVFVYNEQFF.

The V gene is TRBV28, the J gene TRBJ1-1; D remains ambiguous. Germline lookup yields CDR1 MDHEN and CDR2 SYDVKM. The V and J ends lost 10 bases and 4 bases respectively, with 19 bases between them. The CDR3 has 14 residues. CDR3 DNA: TGTGCCACAAGAAGGGAGTCGGAAGGCACTGAAGCTTTCTTT. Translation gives CATRRESEGTEAFF.

The CDR3 DNA reads as TGTGCCAGCAGTGGGCTAGCGCTGGATACGCAGTATTTT. This codes for CASSGLALDTQYF. The J gene is TRBJ2-3, the V gene TRBV6-2 or TRBV6-3; perhaps TRBD2 as D (6 bases). The CDR3 consists of 13 residues. The V and J ends lost 5 bases and 6 bases respectively, with 12 bases between them. Germline V gives CDR1 MNHEY, CDR2 SVGEGT.

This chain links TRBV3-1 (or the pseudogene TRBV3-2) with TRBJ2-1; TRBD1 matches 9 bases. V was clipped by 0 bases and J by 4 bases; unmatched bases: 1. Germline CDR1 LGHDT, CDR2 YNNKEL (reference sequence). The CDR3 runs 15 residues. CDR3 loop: CASSQETGGYNEQFF. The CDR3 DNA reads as TGTGCCAGCAGCCAAGAGACAGGGGGTTACAATGAGCAGTTCTTC.

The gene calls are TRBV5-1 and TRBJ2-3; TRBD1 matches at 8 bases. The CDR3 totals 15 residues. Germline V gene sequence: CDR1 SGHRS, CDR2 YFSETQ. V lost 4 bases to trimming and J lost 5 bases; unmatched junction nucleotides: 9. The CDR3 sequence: CASSVTGGEGDTQYF. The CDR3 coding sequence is TGCGCCAGCAGCGTTACAGGGGGAGAGGGAGATACGCAGTATTTT.

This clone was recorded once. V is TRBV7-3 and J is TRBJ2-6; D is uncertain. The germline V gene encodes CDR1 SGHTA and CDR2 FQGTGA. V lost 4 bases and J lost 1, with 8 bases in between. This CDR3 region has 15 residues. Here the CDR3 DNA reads TGTGCCAGCAGCTCTACAGCTTCTGGGGCCAACGTCCTGACTTTC. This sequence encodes CASSSTASGANVLTF. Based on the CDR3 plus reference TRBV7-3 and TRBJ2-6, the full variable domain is GAGVSQTPSNKVTEKGKYVELRCDPISGHTALYWYRQSLGQGPEFLIYFQGTGAADDSGLPNDRFFAVRPEGSVSTLKIQRTERGDSAVYLCASSSTASGANVLTFGAGSRLTVL.

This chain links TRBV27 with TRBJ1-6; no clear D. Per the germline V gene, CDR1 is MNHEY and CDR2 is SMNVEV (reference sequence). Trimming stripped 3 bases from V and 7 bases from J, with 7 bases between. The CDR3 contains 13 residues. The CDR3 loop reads CASSFYGNSPLHF. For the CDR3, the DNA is TGTGCCAGCAGTTTCTACGGGAATTCACCCCTCCACTTT.

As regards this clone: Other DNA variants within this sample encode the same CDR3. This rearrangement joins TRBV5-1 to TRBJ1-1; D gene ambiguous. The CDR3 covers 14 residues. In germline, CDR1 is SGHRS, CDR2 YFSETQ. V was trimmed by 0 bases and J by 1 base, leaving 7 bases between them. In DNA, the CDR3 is TGCGCCAGCAGCTTGGTAACGGGGAACACTGAAGCTTTCTTT. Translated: CASSLVTGNTEAFF.

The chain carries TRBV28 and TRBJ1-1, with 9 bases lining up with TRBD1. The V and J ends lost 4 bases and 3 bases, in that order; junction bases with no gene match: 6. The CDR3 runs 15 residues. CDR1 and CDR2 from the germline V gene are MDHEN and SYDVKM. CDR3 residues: CASSSPGTGYTEAFF. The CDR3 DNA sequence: TGTGCCAGCAGTTCCCCCGGGACAGGGTACACTGAAGCTTTCTTT.

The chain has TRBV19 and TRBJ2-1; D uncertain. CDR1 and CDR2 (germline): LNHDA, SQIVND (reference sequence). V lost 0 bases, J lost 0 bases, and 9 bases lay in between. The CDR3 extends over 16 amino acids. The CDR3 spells CASSIEVRNSYNEQFF. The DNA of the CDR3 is TGTGCCAGTAGTATAGAGGTGAGGAACTCCTACAATGAGCAGTTCTTC.